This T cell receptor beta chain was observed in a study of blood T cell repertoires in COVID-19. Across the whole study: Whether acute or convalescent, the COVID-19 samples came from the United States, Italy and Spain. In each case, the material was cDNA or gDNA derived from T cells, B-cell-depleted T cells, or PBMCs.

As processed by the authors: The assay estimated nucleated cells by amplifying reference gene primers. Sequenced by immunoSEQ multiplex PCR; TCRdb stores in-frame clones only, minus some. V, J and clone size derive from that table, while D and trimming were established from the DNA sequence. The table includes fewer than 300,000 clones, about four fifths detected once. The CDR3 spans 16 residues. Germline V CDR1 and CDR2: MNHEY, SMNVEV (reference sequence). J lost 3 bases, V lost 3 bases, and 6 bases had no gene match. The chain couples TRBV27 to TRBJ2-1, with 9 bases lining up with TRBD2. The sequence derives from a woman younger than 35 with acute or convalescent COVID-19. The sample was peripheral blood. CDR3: CASSFFAGGIYNEQFF. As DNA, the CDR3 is TGTGCCAGCAGTTTCTTTGCGGGAGGGATCTACAATGAGCAGTTCTTC.